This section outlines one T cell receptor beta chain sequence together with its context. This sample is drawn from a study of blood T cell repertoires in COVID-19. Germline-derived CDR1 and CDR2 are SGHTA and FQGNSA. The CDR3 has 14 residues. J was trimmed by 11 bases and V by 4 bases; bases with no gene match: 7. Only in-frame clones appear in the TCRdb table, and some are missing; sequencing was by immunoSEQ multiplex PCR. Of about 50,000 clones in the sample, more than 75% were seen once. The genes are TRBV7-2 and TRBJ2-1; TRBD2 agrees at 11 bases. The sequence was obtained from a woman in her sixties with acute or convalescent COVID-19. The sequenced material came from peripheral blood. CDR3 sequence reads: CASSSGTSGTQQFF. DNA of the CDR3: TGTGCCAGCAGCTCGGGGACTAGCGGCACTCAGCAGTTCTTC.